Here is one T cell receptor beta chain with its context. This record comes from a study of graft-versus-host responses after intestinal transplantation. Across the whole study: Transplant recipients had multivisceral, liver-intestinal, or isolated intestinal grafts.

This table comes from immunoSEQ multiplex PCR, and its TCRdb copy is limited to in-frame clones, with some not included. The top ten hold under 0.8% of the sample, which has about 24,000 clones, almost 40% seen once. Once the reaction had ended, proliferating CFSE-low CD3+CD4+ and CD3+CD8+ responders were sorted. The clonotype originates from a human patient who received an intestinal transplant. The material sequenced was alloreactive CD4+ T cells from a mixed lymphocyte reaction culture, taken before intestinal transplant. Subset here: CFSE-low proliferating T cells sorted from approximately 6-day pre-transplant mixed lymphocyte reaction (GvH or HvG direction).

CDR3 region: CASSLSGTGVRNTIYF. CDR3 nucleotide sequence: TGTGCCAGCAGTTTGTCCGGGACAGGGGTTAGAAACACCATATATTTT. The gene calls are TRBV27 and TRBJ1-3; 10 bases are shared with TRBD1. Trimming at V came to 3 bases and at J to 5 bases, leaving 7 bases not matched to a gene. CDR3 length: 16 amino acids. The germline V gene encodes CDR1 MNHEY and CDR2 SMNVEV (reference sequence).